Below, one T cell receptor beta chain is given with its context. Its antigen remains unknown. The data belong to a study of T-cell memory formation after mild COVID-19. About the study: Largely, TCR clusters stayed within a single donor.

Study-wide findings and caveats: Contracting clones, day 15 to 85, had balanced CD4/CD8, and later expanders favored CD4+. Mostly located in CM and EM were contracting CD4+ clones, with contracting CD8+ clones located in EMRA.

After 5'RACE with constant-segment primers, TCR alpha and TCR beta cDNA libraries carrying sample barcodes and UMIs were obtained. TCRdb called the 5' RACE reads again in MiXCR, with one record for every CDR3 protein. The sample comprises 300,000 or so distinct CDR3 sequences, about 15% of which are singletons, and roughly 20% rests with the top ten. This CDR3 contains 14 residues. CDR1 is SQVTM, CDR2 ANQGSEA, per germline. The trim removed 5 bases at V and 0 bases at J, leaving 2 bases unmatched. The TCR was taken from a man between 18 and 35 years old who had mild COVID-19 (a few samples of this study predate the infection). Cell type and time point are not known. What was sequenced was PBMCs or a T cell subset sorted from them (not recorded which). V gene TRBV29-1 combines with J gene TRBJ1-3, with 9 bases matching TRBD1. CDR3 in DNA: TGCAGCGTTAAACAGGGGGCCTCTGGAAACACCATATATTTT. This encodes CSVKQGASGNTIYF.